Presented here are 16 T cell receptor beta chains from one specimen sequenced in a study of brain T cells in children with intractable seizures. Produced via immunoSEQ multiplex PCR; TCRdb's table is partial and in-frame only. Altogether 95,000 to 120,000 clones are present, 90% to 95% being singletons, with the ten largest covering around 4%. This material consisted of peripheral blood, taken at surgery. These receptors came from a boy under two years old with hemimegalencephaly and intractable seizures.

This clone was detected a few times. The V gene is TRBV11-2, the J gene TRBJ2-7; perhaps TRBD2 as D (5 bases). The CDR3 is 14 residues long. The germline gives CDR1 SGHAT, CDR2 FQNNGV. With 4 bases removed from V and 4 bases from J, the gap between germline ends came to 14 bases. The CDR3 reads CASSWSGGIYEQYF. CDR3 in DNA: TGTGCCAGCAGCTGGAGTGGAGGTATATACGAGCAGTACTTC.

V usage is TRBV13 and J usage is TRBJ2-7; 11 bases line up with TRBD1. CDR3 length: 19 amino acids. CDR1 is PRHDT and CDR2 is FYEKMQ in the germline V gene (reference sequence). The J segment lost 3 bases and the V segment lost 5 bases, leaving 18 bases of the junction unmatched. CDR3 in DNA: TGTGCCAGCAGCCATACTGGACAGGGGGCTAAAGAAGACTTCTACGAGCAGTACTTC. It translates to CASSHTGQGAKEDFYEQYF.

In its sample, this clone was seen once. This chain connects TRBV5-1 to TRBJ1-1; 7 nucleotides agree with TRBD1. The V segment lost 4 bases and the J segment 1 base; nucleotides outside the gene matches: 7. This CDR3 has 15 residues. Germline V CDR1 and CDR2: SGHRS, YFSETQ. The CDR3 coding sequence is TGCGCCAGCAGCCCCCAACAGGGGCGGAACACTGAAGCTTTCTTT. Residues: CASSPQQGRNTEAFF.

In this sample, this clone turned up once. This sequence joins TRBV5-5 and TRBJ1-5, with TRBD1 matching over 9 bases. Germline lookup yields CDR1 SGHKS and CDR2 YYEKEE (reference sequence). Germline trimming cut 0 bases from V and 4 bases from J; bases unmatched to any gene: 2. This CDR3 comprises 15 residues. The DNA for the CDR3 is TGTGCCAGCAGCTTGGGGGACAGGGAAAATCAGCCCCAGCATTTT. It is translated as CASSLGDRENQPQHF. The whole variable domain, filled in from reference TRBV5-5 and TRBJ1-5, reads DAGVTQSPTHLIKTRGQQVTLRCSPISGHKSVSWYQQVLGQGPQFIFQYYEKEERGRGNFPDRFSARQFPNYSSELNVNALLLGDSALYLCASSLGDRENQPQHFGDGTRLSIL.

The chain combines TRBV6-5 with TRBJ1-2; D possibly corresponds to TRBD1 (6 bases). The CDR3 totals 13 residues. CDR1 and CDR2 (germline): MNHEY, SVGAGI. V gave up 6 bases and J gave up 7 bases, with 15 bases separating them. CDR3 amino acids: CASSAQGRGGYTF. CDR3 nucleotide sequence: TGTGCCAGCAGCGCTCAGGGGAGGGGTGGCTACACCTTC.

The genes are TRBV7-9 and TRBJ2-3; no reliable D call. The ends were cut back, 2 bases at V and 7 bases at J, with 13 bases in the middle. CDR3 size: 14 residues. Per the germline V gene, CDR1 is SEHNR and CDR2 is FQNEAQ (reference sequence). The CDR3 is CASSLSRMGNTQYF. The CDR3 coding sequence is TGTGCCAGCAGCTTAAGTCGGATGGGGAATACGCAGTATTTT.

This chain uses TRBV5-1 with TRBJ2-1; 13 nucleotides line up with TRBD2. Trimming took 0 bases from V and 7 from J; bases not matched to a gene: 4. This CDR3 is built from 16 residues. Per germline, CDR1 SGHRS and CDR2 YFSETQ. CDR3 bases: TGCGCCAGCAGCTTGGAGGGACTAGCGGGACAGAATGAGCAGTTCTTC. This gives the protein CASSLEGLAGQNEQFF.

The chain has TRBV18 and TRBJ2-1, with TRBD2 matching 7 bases. V was clipped by 1 base and J by 0 bases; unmatched bases: 6. Per the germline V gene, CDR1 is KGHSH and CDR2 is LQKENI. This CDR3 has 17 residues. CDR3 DNA: TGTGCCAGCTCACCACGGGGCGGGAGCCCCTCCTACAATGAGCAGTTCTTC. It yields the protein CASSPRGGSPSYNEQFF.

The J gene is TRBJ2-7, the V gene TRBV5-1; D is unresolved. This CDR3 region has 13 residues. The ends were cut back, 4 bases at V and 3 bases at J, with 11 bases in the middle. The germline V gene has CDR1 SGHRS and CDR2 YFSETQ. The CDR3 reads CASSRERFYEQYF. The CDR3 bases are TGCGCCAGCAGCCGAGAGAGGTTCTACGAGCAGTACTTC.

CDR3 in DNA: TGTGCCAGCACATCGGGACAGGCACCTGAAGCTTTCTTT. Translated: CASTSGQAPEAFF. This rearrangement joins TRBV28 to TRBJ1-1; 8 bases line up with TRBD1. The trim removed 7 bases at V and 6 bases at J, leaving 7 bases unmatched. This CDR3 region has 13 residues. Germline CDR1 is MDHEN and CDR2 is SYDVKM.

CDR3 nucleotide sequence: TGCGCCAGCAGCTTGGCCGGGGCCTCCTACGAGCAGTACTTC. Its protein is CASSLAGASYEQYF. This chain connects TRBV5-1 to TRBJ2-7; D may be TRBD1 or TRBD2 (5 bases each). V lost 0 bases to trimming and J lost 0 bases, with 7 bases between them. CDR1 and CDR2 from the germline V gene are SGHRS and YFSETQ. The CDR3 totals 14 residues.

J is TRBJ2-3 and V is TRBV11-2; TRBD2 matches 10 bases. The germline CDR1 and CDR2 sequences are SGHAT and FQNNGV. The CDR3 runs 18 residues. Trimming removed 1 base from V and 8 bases from J; junction bases left unmatched: 15. Here the CDR3 reads CASSLVPSGRARVGTQYF. CDR3 nucleotides: TGTGCCAGCAGCTTAGTCCCCAGCGGGAGGGCCAGGGTTGGTACGCAGTATTTT.

The chain carries TRBV27 and TRBJ1-2, with 8 bases lining up with TRBD1. Unmatched junction bases numbered 13, after V lost 4 bases and J lost 0 bases. CDR1 and CDR2 from the germline V gene are MNHEY and SMNVEV (reference sequence). This CDR3 spans 18 amino acids. CDR3 in amino acids: CASSSENRGYRANYGYTF. CDR3 coding DNA: TGTGCCAGCAGTTCTGAAAACAGGGGGTATAGAGCTAACTATGGCTACACCTTC.

The J gene is TRBJ2-1, the V gene TRBV3-1 (or the pseudogene TRBV3-2), with D unclear. Trimming shortened V by 0 bases and J by 4 bases, and 16 bases separated the two germline ends. This CDR3 has 17 amino acids. Germline assignment: CDR1 LGHDT and CDR2 YNNKEL (reference sequence). CDR3 loop: CASSQDNPLRVYNEQFF. The CDR3 bases are TGTGCCAGCAGCCAAGATAACCCCCTTCGGGTATACAATGAGCAGTTCTTC.

The chain combines TRBV11-3 with TRBJ2-7, with 11 nucleotides matching TRBD2. Trimming took 3 bases from V and 9 from J; bases not matched to a gene: 4. This CDR3 is built from 13 residues. In germline, CDR1 is SGHNT, CDR2 YENEEA. In nucleotides, the CDR3 is TGTGCCAGCAGCTTGCTAGCGGGAGGAAGGCAGTACTTC. Translating it yields CASSLLAGGRQYF.

The chain is built from TRBV5-1 and TRBJ2-7, with 14 bases matching TRBD2. The CDR3 is 19 amino acids. Germline V CDR1 and CDR2: SGHRS, YFSETQ. The V segment lost 4 bases and the J segment 1 base; nucleotides outside the gene matches: 13. The chain's CDR3 is CASSRSGTSGSGRSYEQYF. CDR3 bases: TGCGCCAGCAGCCGATCCGGGACTAGCGGGAGCGGGAGGTCCTACGAGCAGTACTTC.